These T cell receptor beta chains were read from a single sample in a study of cytomegalovirus exposure and HLA in healthy donors. Sequencing was performed with immunoSEQ multiplex PCR; in TCRdb, only in-frame clones are kept and a portion is missing. Of approximately 110,000 clones listed, approximately 70% are singletons. Sequencing input: PBMCs. The receptors here all came from a man aged 35 to 55 in good health and CMV-seropositive. The CDR3 runs from the conserved cysteine through the conserved F or W. A D gene is named only where the DNA matches it firmly. Size is stated for part of the rows, as once, few or many counts, or as a class when the clone is expanded.

d_call j_call v_call clone_size cdr3_nt cdr3_aa
. TRBJ1-5 TRBV9 . TGTGCCAGCAGCGCCTCTGCAGGGGGCAATCAGCCCCAGCATTTT CASSASAGGNQPQHF
TRBD1 TRBJ1-2 TRBV6-5 . TGTGCCAGCAGTCAAGGGACAGTAGGGGGCTACACCTTC CASSQGTVGGYTF
. TRBJ2-1 TRBV14 . TGTGCCAGCAGCCCGGTTTCGAATGAGCAGTTCTTC CASSPVSNEQFF
. TRBJ2-1 TRBV6-5 . TGTGCCAGCAGGGCCAGGGGAGGGCCCTACAATGAGCAGTTCTTC CASRARGGPYNEQFF
. TRBJ2-3 TRBV6-1 . TGTGCCACCTCTCGAGGACAGAGCACAGATACGCAGTATTTT CATSRGQSTDTQYF
. TRBJ1-4 TRBV18 . TGTGCCAGCTCACCACGACCCCAGGGCTATGAAAAACTGTTTTTT CASSPRPQGYEKLFF
. TRBJ1-1 TRBV6-5 . TGTGCCAGCAGTTACTCTCCCGGTCCGAACACTGAAGCTTTCTTT CASSYSPGPNTEAFF
TRBD2 TRBJ2-1 TRBV7-2 . TGTGCCAGCAGCTTAGGCCCCCCGGGGCTAGCGGGAGGGAGTCATGAGCAGTTCTTC CASSLGPPGLAGGSHEQFF
TRBD2 TRBJ2-7 TRBV27 . TGTGCCAGTGCGGGACTAGCGGAAACCTACGAGCAGTACTTC CASAGLAETYEQYF
. TRBJ1-3 TRBV10-3 . TGTGCCGTCCTTGAGGTAACCTCTGGAAACACCATATATTTT CAVLEVTSGNTIYF
TRBD1 TRBJ2-5 TRBV6-5 few TGTGCCACCACAGGGGGGAACCAAGAGACCCAGTACTTC CATTGGNQETQYF
TRBD1 TRBJ1-2 TRBV18 . TGTGCCAGCCTACCGGGGCAGGGGGCGAAAGGCTACACCTTC CASLPGQGAKGYTF
. TRBJ1-1 TRBV7-6 . TGTGCCAGCGGAGGACAGCTTGAAGCTTTCTTT CASGGQLEAFF
. TRBJ2-2 TRBV10-1 . TGCGCCAGCAGGAAGAGCACCGGGGAGCTGTTTTTT CASRKSTGELFF
. TRBJ1-1 TRBV19 . TGTGCCAGTAGTATCGCCGGGACAATGAACACTGAAGCTTTCTTT CASSIAGTMNTEAFF
. TRBJ1-1 TRBV25-1 few TGTGCCAGCAGTGTAGCCACTGAAGCTTTCTTT CASSVATEAFF
. TRBJ2-5 TRBV19 . TGTGCCAGTAGTATAGGAGGAGATTTTCGGGAGACCCAGTACTTC CASSIGGDFRETQYF
TRBD1 TRBJ2-7 TRBV10-3 medium-sized TGTGCCATCGGGACAGGCTCCTACGAGCAGTACTTC CAIGTGSYEQYF
TRBD1 TRBJ1-6 TRBV6-5 . TGTGCCAGCAGTTATGGGACAGGGGTCTCACCCCTCCACTTT CASSYGTGVSPLHF
TRBD2 TRBJ2-1 TRBV4-3 . TGCGCCAGCAGCCATCCCGGACCTAGCGGGAGTTTGTACAATGAGCAGTTCTTC CASSHPGPSGSLYNEQFF
TRBD1 TRBJ1-2 TRBV5-5 once TGTGCCAGCAGCTTGGACGGGACAGGGTCGTTTATGGGCTACACCTTC CASSLDGTGSFMGYTF
. TRBJ2-7 TRBV28 few TGTGCCAGCGGGCAACCTTACGAGCAGTACTTC CASGQPYEQYF
TRBD1 TRBJ2-6 TRBV7-3 . TGTGCCAGCAGCTCTGGGACAGGGCCGGCTGGGGCCAACGTCCTGACTTTC CASSSGTGPAGANVLTF
TRBD1 TRBJ1-2 TRBV27 . TGTGCCAGCAGTTTATCCTCGACAGGGGGCGGCTATGGCTACACCTTC CASSLSSTGGGYGYTF